These T cell receptor beta chains were read from a single sample in a study of T cell repertoires in cytomegalovirus infection. TCRdb reprocessed the reads via MiXCR and lists one record per CDR3 protein. Of about 890,000 distinct CDR3 sequences listed, 31% are singletons. These receptors' antigens are unknown. The material sequenced was cultured CD8+ T cells from PBMCs, taken from culture after CMV antigen stimulation. The source is a human donor in good health (CMV status not recorded). Some clones in this sample may be carry-over from other donors' samples. Each CDR3 is given with its conserved first and last residue. The D gene is left open where the match is weak. Not every row has a clone size; where given, it reads once, few, many or a size class.

clone_size: -
v_call: TRBV4-3
d_call: -
j_call: TRBJ1-5
cdr3_nt: TGCGCCAGCAGCCAAGATTTCGGAGACTATCAGCCCCAGCATTTT
cdr3_aa: CASSQDFGDYQPQHF

clone_size: -
v_call: TRBV7-3
d_call: -
j_call: TRBJ2-6
cdr3_nt: TGTGCCAGCAGCCAACGGGCCTGGGGGGCCAACGTCCTGACTTTC
cdr3_aa: CASSQRAWGANVLTF

clone_size: -
v_call: TRBV7-9
d_call: TRBD2
j_call: TRBJ2-5
cdr3_nt: TGTGCCAGCAGCTTAGCGAGGGAGGGGAAGGAGACCCAGTACTTC
cdr3_aa: CASSLAREGKETQYF

clone_size: -
v_call: TRBV5-6
d_call: -
j_call: TRBJ2-1
cdr3_nt: TGTGCCAGCAGGGGGCGAACATCATACAATGAGCAGTTCTTC
cdr3_aa: CASRGRTSYNEQFF

clone_size: few
v_call: TRBV20-1
d_call: -
j_call: TRBJ2-1
cdr3_nt: TGCAGTGCTAGCTCGCAGGGGAGCTCCTACAATGAGCAGTTCTTC
cdr3_aa: CSASSQGSSYNEQFF

clone_size: few
v_call: TRBV4-3
d_call: -
j_call: TRBJ2-1
cdr3_nt: TGCGCCAGCAGCCAAGATGAACTGCGGGGATCCAATGAGCAGTTCTTC
cdr3_aa: CASSQDELRGSNEQFF

clone_size: -
v_call: TRBV28
d_call: -
j_call: TRBJ1-5
cdr3_nt: TGTGCCAGCAGTTACGTTTTCGGAGAACAGCCCCAGCATTTT
cdr3_aa: CASSYVFGEQPQHF

clone_size: few
v_call: TRBV28
d_call: -
j_call: TRBJ2-2
cdr3_nt: TGTGCCAGCAGCAACAGGAACACCGGGGAGCTGTTTTTT
cdr3_aa: CASSNRNTGELFF

clone_size: few
v_call: TRBV7-9
d_call: -
j_call: TRBJ2-1
cdr3_nt: TGTGCCAGCAGCTTAGCCAGTTCTGAGCAGTTCTTC
cdr3_aa: CASSLASSEQFF

clone_size: few
v_call: TRBV29-1
d_call: TRBD1
j_call: TRBJ1-1
cdr3_nt: TGCAGCGTTAGGACAGGGGGCACTGAAGCTTTCTTT
cdr3_aa: CSVRTGGTEAFF

clone_size: many
v_call: TRBV6-1
d_call: TRBD1
j_call: TRBJ1-1
cdr3_nt: TGTGCCAGCAGTCGTTCAGGGGGGTTGAACACTGAAGCTTTCTTT
cdr3_aa: CASSRSGGLNTEAFF

clone_size: -
v_call: TRBV4-3
d_call: -
j_call: TRBJ2-4
cdr3_nt: TGCGCCAGCAGCCAAGATACAGGGTACGCAACCGGGATTCAGTACTTC
cdr3_aa: CASSQDTGYATGIQYF

clone_size: few
v_call: TRBV5-6
d_call: TRBD1
j_call: TRBJ1-6
cdr3_nt: TGTGCCAGCAGCTTGGGGGACAGCAGGCCACCCCTCCACTTT
cdr3_aa: CASSLGDSRPPLHF

clone_size: -
v_call: TRBV19
d_call: -
j_call: TRBJ2-3
cdr3_nt: TGTGCCAGTAGATGGGACGAACAGACAGATACGCAGTATTTT
cdr3_aa: CASRWDEQTDTQYF

clone_size: -
v_call: TRBV4-1
d_call: -
j_call: TRBJ2-5
cdr3_nt: TGCGCCAGCAGCCGGACGGGGGGCGACCAAGAGACCCAGTACTTC
cdr3_aa: CASSRTGGDQETQYF

clone_size: -
v_call: TRBV29-1
d_call: -
j_call: TRBJ2-5
cdr3_nt: TGCAGCGTTGCTACAGGACTACAAGAGACCCAGTACTTC
cdr3_aa: CSVATGLQETQYF

clone_size: few
v_call: TRBV12-3/TRBV12-4
d_call: -
j_call: TRBJ1-1
cdr3_nt: TGTGCCAGCAGTTTTGGGGGCAGGGAGGCTTTCTTT
cdr3_aa: CASSFGGREAFF

clone_size: many
v_call: TRBV12-3/TRBV12-4
d_call: TRBD2
j_call: TRBJ2-3
cdr3_nt: TGTGCCAGCACCAGGATAGCGGGGGGCACAGATACGCAGTATTTT
cdr3_aa: CASTRIAGGTDTQYF

clone_size: few
v_call: TRBV6-1
d_call: -
j_call: TRBJ1-4
cdr3_nt: TGTGCCAGCAGCGCAGTGGGGGCTGAGAATGAAAAACTGTTTTTT
cdr3_aa: CASSAVGAENEKLFF

clone_size: -
v_call: TRBV4-3
d_call: -
j_call: TRBJ1-3
cdr3_nt: TGCGCCAGCAGCCAGGGGTGGGCGGACTCTGGAAACACCATATATTTT
cdr3_aa: CASSQGWADSGNTIYF

clone_size: -
v_call: TRBV29-1
d_call: TRBD1
j_call: TRBJ1-1
cdr3_nt: TGCAGCCTTCGGACAGGGGAGAACACTGAAGCTTTCTTT
cdr3_aa: CSLRTGENTEAFF

clone_size: -
v_call: TRBV18
d_call: -
j_call: TRBJ1-4
cdr3_nt: TGTGCCAGCTCACCAATCGTCCACAATGAAAAACTGTTTTTT
cdr3_aa: CASSPIVHNEKLFF

clone_size: once
v_call: TRBV6-6
d_call: -
j_call: TRBJ1-1
cdr3_nt: TGTGCCAGCACCCTCTCGGGGGGGAACACTGAAGCTTTCTTT
cdr3_aa: CASTLSGGNTEAFF

clone_size: few
v_call: TRBV19
d_call: -
j_call: TRBJ2-3
cdr3_nt: TGTGCCAGTAGTATAGTGCCAGACACAGATACGCAGTATTTT
cdr3_aa: CASSIVPDTDTQYF

clone_size: many
v_call: TRBV7-8
d_call: TRBD2
j_call: TRBJ2-1
cdr3_nt: TGTGCCAGCAAACTAGCGGGTACCTACAATGAGCAGTTCTTC
cdr3_aa: CASKLAGTYNEQFF

clone_size: -
v_call: TRBV12-3/TRBV12-4
d_call: -
j_call: TRBJ1-2
cdr3_nt: TGTGCCAGCAGCCACAGTGGGGCTATCCCCCTATATGGCTACACCTTC
cdr3_aa: CASSHSGAIPLYGYTF

clone_size: -
v_call: TRBV13
d_call: -
j_call: TRBJ1-1
cdr3_nt: TGTGCCAGCAGCTTACTGGGGACGGACACTGAAGCTTTCTTT
cdr3_aa: CASSLLGTDTEAFF

clone_size: -
v_call: TRBV7-9
d_call: TRBD1
j_call: TRBJ1-2
cdr3_nt: TGTGCCAGCAGCTCAGTTGGACAGGGGGTTTTATGGTATGGCTACACCTTC
cdr3_aa: CASSSVGQGVLWYGYTF

clone_size: -
v_call: TRBV5-6
d_call: -
j_call: TRBJ2-3
cdr3_nt: TGTGCCAGCAGCCAGGGCCGCCCCACAGATACGCAGTATTTT
cdr3_aa: CASSQGRPTDTQYF

clone_size: many
v_call: TRBV7-6
d_call: TRBD1
j_call: TRBJ1-5
cdr3_nt: TGTGCCAGCAGCTTAGGGGAGACAGGGGCAAATCAGCCCCAGCATTTT
cdr3_aa: CASSLGETGANQPQHF

clone_size: -
v_call: TRBV6-6
d_call: TRBD2
j_call: TRBJ2-1
cdr3_nt: TGTGCCAGCAGAGAGGGCTTTCGGGGGGTTGATGAGCAGTTCTTC
cdr3_aa: CASREGFRGVDEQFF

clone_size: -
v_call: TRBV11-1
d_call: -
j_call: TRBJ2-3
cdr3_nt: TGTGCCAGCAGCGGAAGAGGACAGAAGTATAGCACAGATACGCAGTATTTT
cdr3_aa: CASSGRGQKYSTDTQYF

clone_size: few
v_call: TRBV2
d_call: TRBD1
j_call: TRBJ2-1
cdr3_nt: TGTGCCAGCAGTGAGCCGAGAGGGACAGGGCCCCATGAGCAGTTCTTC
cdr3_aa: CASSEPRGTGPHEQFF

clone_size: -
v_call: TRBV25-1
d_call: TRBD2
j_call: TRBJ2-1
cdr3_nt: TGTGCCAGCAGTGAATCTGTGGCTAGCGGGCCTATCTACAATGAGCAGTTCTTC
cdr3_aa: CASSESVASGPIYNEQFF

clone_size: few
v_call: TRBV6-1
d_call: TRBD1
j_call: TRBJ1-5
cdr3_nt: TGTGCCAGCGAAGACAGGGCGGGTCAGCCCCAGCATTTT
cdr3_aa: CASEDRAGQPQHF

clone_size: -
v_call: TRBV11-3
d_call: -
j_call: TRBJ2-1
cdr3_nt: TGTGCCAGCAGCTTAGATGGGACGAACAATGAGCAGTTCTTC
cdr3_aa: CASSLDGTNNEQFF

clone_size: -
v_call: TRBV28
d_call: -
j_call: TRBJ2-4
cdr3_nt: TGTGCCAGCAGTTTTGGGGGACCGTCGGAAAACATTCAGTACTTC
cdr3_aa: CASSFGGPSENIQYF

clone_size: -
v_call: TRBV7-9
d_call: -
j_call: TRBJ2-5
cdr3_nt: TGTGCCAGCAACTCTCCGACACTCAAGGGAGAGACCCAGTACTTC
cdr3_aa: CASNSPTLKGETQYF

clone_size: few
v_call: TRBV6-2/TRBV6-3
d_call: -
j_call: TRBJ1-5
cdr3_nt: TGTGCCAGCATGCCCCGGGATTGGAGCCAGCCCCAGCATTTT
cdr3_aa: CASMPRDWSQPQHF

clone_size: -
v_call: TRBV10-3
d_call: TRBD1
j_call: TRBJ2-6
cdr3_nt: TGTGCCATCAGTGGGGGACAGAAGAGCTCTGGGGCCAACGTCCTGACTTTC
cdr3_aa: CAISGGQKSSGANVLTF

clone_size: -
v_call: TRBV7-6
d_call: -
j_call: TRBJ1-2
cdr3_nt: TGTGCCAGCAGCTTGTGGGGACGTAAGCCGGATGGCTACACCTTC
cdr3_aa: CASSLWGRKPDGYTF

clone_size: -
v_call: TRBV6-1
d_call: -
j_call: TRBJ2-2
cdr3_nt: TGTGCCAGCAGTAACCGGGCCCGAGGGTACACCGGGGAGCTGTTTTTT
cdr3_aa: CASSNRARGYTGELFF

clone_size: once
v_call: TRBV24-1
d_call: -
j_call: TRBJ2-2
cdr3_nt: TGTGCCACCAGTGATCGCAGGGAACTCTCCACCGGGGAGCTGTTTTTT
cdr3_aa: CATSDRRELSTGELFF

clone_size: few
v_call: TRBV4-1
d_call: -
j_call: TRBJ2-3
cdr3_nt: TGCGCCAGCAGCCAAGAACCCGGGGATAGCAGCACAGATACGCAGTATTTT
cdr3_aa: CASSQEPGDSSTDTQYF

clone_size: -
v_call: TRBV9
d_call: TRBD1
j_call: TRBJ1-1
cdr3_nt: TGTGCCAGCAGCGGCCCGGACAGGCACCCCACTGAAGCTTTCTTT
cdr3_aa: CASSGPDRHPTEAFF

clone_size: -
v_call: TRBV7-5
d_call: -
j_call: TRBJ2-1
cdr3_nt: -
cdr3_aa: CISVPEAVLAGGVIVEQFF

clone_size: -
v_call: TRBV12-3/TRBV12-4
d_call: -
j_call: TRBJ1-1
cdr3_nt: TGTGCCAGCAGTTTTCCCTTGACTGAAGCTTTCTTT
cdr3_aa: CASSFPLTEAFF

clone_size: few
v_call: TRBV7-9
d_call: -
j_call: TRBJ2-5
cdr3_nt: TGTGCCAGCAGCTTAGCCTCCGTGGCCCAAGAGACCCAGTACTTC
cdr3_aa: CASSLASVAQETQYF

clone_size: once
v_call: TRBV18
d_call: -
j_call: TRBJ1-1
cdr3_nt: TGTGCCAGCTCACCACCAGTCGTTGACACTGAAGCTTTCTTT
cdr3_aa: CASSPPVVDTEAFF

clone_size: many
v_call: TRBV7-2
d_call: TRBD2
j_call: TRBJ2-3
cdr3_nt: TGTGCCAGCAGCTTAGTTCCTGCGGGGGGAGCAGATACGCAGTATTTT
cdr3_aa: CASSLVPAGGADTQYF

clone_size: -
v_call: TRBV11-3
d_call: TRBD1
j_call: TRBJ1-1
cdr3_nt: TGTGCCAGCAGCCCGGACAGGGGAGAAAACACTGAAGCTTTCTTT
cdr3_aa: CASSPDRGENTEAFF

clone_size: -
v_call: TRBV5-1
d_call: -
j_call: TRBJ2-2
cdr3_nt: TGCGCCAGCAGCCCCCCGGGAAGGGCGGGGAGCGGGGAGCTGTTTTTT
cdr3_aa: CASSPPGRAGSGELFF